A selection of T cell receptor beta chains follows, all from one sample in a study of vaccination and CD4 T cells after COVID-19. One entry per CDR3 protein results from TCRdb running MiXCR on the PCR reads. Altogether around 6,100 distinct CDR3 sequences are present, 40% to 45% being singletons, with the ten largest covering about two fifths. The antigens of these receptors remain unknown. Sequencing input: CD4+ T cells from blood, cultured in vitro. The receptors here all came from a human donor in good health. Both conserved end residues are part of each CDR3. A D gene is named only where the DNA matches it firmly. Expanded clones get a size class; other rows say once, few or many, or leave the size out.

cdr3_aa: CSVLDRGDGYTF; cdr3_nt: TGCAGCGTATTGGACAGGGGAGATGGCTACACCTTC; clone_size: -; v_call: TRBV29-1; j_call: TRBJ1-2; d_call: TRBD1
cdr3_aa: CSGLPDNARSF; cdr3_nt: TGCAGCGGACTCCCCGACAACGCTCGGAGTTTC; clone_size: -; v_call: TRBV29-1; j_call: TRBJ1-2; d_call: -
cdr3_aa: CASSLYVLDRTGWMNTEAFF; cdr3_nt: TGTGCCAGCAGTTTATACGTATTGGACAGGACGGGGTGGATGAACACTGAAGCTTTCTTT; clone_size: -; v_call: TRBV27; j_call: TRBJ1-1; d_call: TRBD1
cdr3_aa: CASSIQNTVLHF; cdr3_nt: TGTGCCAGCAGCATCCAGAACACAGTTCTCCACTTT; clone_size: -; v_call: TRBV7-9; j_call: TRBJ1-6; d_call: -
cdr3_aa: CASSLSPGGLPSEQFF; cdr3_nt: TGCGCCAGCAGCTTGTCCCCAGGGGGCTTACCAAGTGAGCAGTTCTTC; clone_size: once; v_call: TRBV5-1; j_call: TRBJ2-1; d_call: TRBD1
cdr3_aa: CASIQGVLGHSGNTIYF; cdr3_nt: TGTGCCAGTATTCAGGGGGTTCTCGGCCACTCTGGAAACACCATATATTTT; clone_size: medium-sized; v_call: TRBV19; j_call: TRBJ1-3; d_call: TRBD1
cdr3_aa: CASSLDRGSNQPQHF; cdr3_nt: TGTGCCAGCAGCCTAGACAGGGGGAGCAATCAGCCCCAGCATTTT; clone_size: few; v_call: TRBV7-9; j_call: TRBJ1-5; d_call: TRBD1
cdr3_aa: CASSQKGLAGHYEQYF; cdr3_nt: TGCGCCAGCAGCCAGAAAGGACTAGCGGGACACTACGAGCAGTACTTC; clone_size: -; v_call: TRBV4-3; j_call: TRBJ2-7; d_call: TRBD2
cdr3_aa: CASSPRGGLYNEQFF; cdr3_nt: TGTGCCAGCAGCCCTCGTGGCGGGCTATACAATGAGCAGTTCTTC; clone_size: -; v_call: TRBV7-9; j_call: TRBJ2-1; d_call: -
cdr3_aa: CASSDYRKMNTEAFF; cdr3_nt: TGCGCCAGCAGTGATTATAGGAAAATGAACACTGAAGCTTTCTTT; clone_size: -; v_call: TRBV10-2; j_call: TRBJ1-1; d_call: -
cdr3_aa: CASSLGTYNEQFF; cdr3_nt: TGTGCCAGCAGCTTAGGTACCTACAATGAGCAGTTCTTC; clone_size: once; v_call: TRBV7-9; j_call: TRBJ2-1; d_call: -
cdr3_aa: CASSRGLTGIQYF; cdr3_nt: TGTGCCAGCAGCCGTGGGCTGACCGGCATTCAGTACTTC; clone_size: -; v_call: TRBV7-8; j_call: TRBJ2-4; d_call: -
cdr3_aa: CAISGGEDSNRYGYTF; cdr3_nt: TGTGCCATCAGTGGAGGAGAGGACAGTAATCGGTATGGCTACACCTTC; clone_size: -; v_call: TRBV10-3; j_call: TRBJ1-2; d_call: -
cdr3_aa: CAISESNTGAGANVLTF; cdr3_nt: TGTGCCATCAGTGAGTCGAATACGGGTGCTGGGGCCAACGTCCTGACTTTC; clone_size: -; v_call: TRBV10-3; j_call: TRBJ2-6; d_call: -
cdr3_aa: CASSPEDLKVGTQYF; cdr3_nt: TGTGCCAGCAGTCCCGAGGACCTCAAGGTTGGGACCCAGTACTTC; clone_size: -; v_call: TRBV12-3/TRBV12-4; j_call: TRBJ2-5; d_call: -
cdr3_aa: CASSRGLAGGQWEQYF; cdr3_nt: TGTGCCAGCAGCCGAGGACTAGCGGGGGGGCAATGGGAGCAGTACTTC; clone_size: -; v_call: TRBV14; j_call: TRBJ2-7; d_call: TRBD2
cdr3_aa: CASSVRNQPQHF; cdr3_nt: TGTGCCAGTAGCGTCAGAAATCAGCCCCAGCATTTT; clone_size: -; v_call: TRBV19; j_call: TRBJ1-5; d_call: -
cdr3_aa: CASKGAANYGYTF; cdr3_nt: TGTGCCAGCAAAGGGGCCGCTAACTATGGCTACACCTTC; clone_size: few; v_call: TRBV6-1; j_call: TRBJ1-2; d_call: -
cdr3_aa: CASTLTRASPLHF; cdr3_nt: TGTGCCAGCACCCTCACCAGGGCTTCACCCCTCCACTTT; clone_size: -; v_call: TRBV6-1; j_call: TRBJ1-6; d_call: -
cdr3_aa: CASSSNPQETQYF; cdr3_nt: TGCGCCAGCAGCTCCAACCCCCAAGAGACCCAGTACTTC; clone_size: -; v_call: TRBV5-1; j_call: TRBJ2-5; d_call: -
cdr3_aa: CASSYSTIGGEYNEQFF; cdr3_nt: TGTGCCAGCAGTTACTCGACAATCGGCGGGGAATACAATGAGCAGTTCTTC; clone_size: few; v_call: TRBV6-5; j_call: TRBJ2-1; d_call: -
cdr3_aa: CSATRRGINQPQHF; cdr3_nt: TGCAGTGCTACAAGGAGGGGAATCAATCAGCCCCAGCATTTT; clone_size: medium-sized; v_call: TRBV20-1; j_call: TRBJ1-5; d_call: -
cdr3_aa: CSASTGGYETQYF; cdr3_nt: TGCAGTGCTAGCACAGGGGGCTACGAGACCCAGTACTTC; clone_size: -; v_call: TRBV20-1; j_call: TRBJ2-5; d_call: TRBD1
cdr3_aa: CASSLSRLGETQYF; cdr3_nt: TGTGCCAGCAGTTTATCCCGGCTGGGAGAGACCCAGTACTTC; clone_size: few; v_call: TRBV27; j_call: TRBJ2-5; d_call: -
cdr3_aa: CASSYMGREFF; cdr3_nt: TGTGCCAGCAGTTACATGGGGAGGGAGTTCTTC; clone_size: -; v_call: TRBV6-5; j_call: TRBJ2-1; d_call: TRBD2
cdr3_aa: CASSFHPLNYEQYF; cdr3_nt: TGCGCCAGCAGCTTCCACCCCTTAAACTACGAGCAGTACTTC; clone_size: once; v_call: TRBV5-1; j_call: TRBJ2-7; d_call: -
cdr3_aa: CASSQRTGGSPLHF; cdr3_nt: TGCGCCAGCAGCCAGCGGACAGGGGGCTCACCCCTCCACTTT; clone_size: few; v_call: TRBV5-1; j_call: TRBJ1-6; d_call: TRBD1
cdr3_aa: CASMDSYGYTF; cdr3_nt: TGTGCCAGCATGGACAGCTATGGCTACACCTTC; clone_size: few; v_call: TRBV2; j_call: TRBJ1-2; d_call: -
cdr3_aa: CASSLTGSSGNTIYF; cdr3_nt: TGTGCCAGCAGCTTAACGGGGAGCTCTGGAAACACCATATATTTT; clone_size: -; v_call: TRBV7-3; j_call: TRBJ1-3; d_call: -
cdr3_aa: CANIGQGAYTEAFF; cdr3_nt: TGTGCCAATATAGGACAGGGGGCTTACACTGAAGCTTTCTTT; clone_size: large; v_call: TRBV19; j_call: TRBJ1-1; d_call: TRBD1
cdr3_aa: CASSWGTGEETQYF; cdr3_nt: TGCGCCAGCAGCTGGGGGACAGGGGAAGAGACCCAGTACTTC; clone_size: once; v_call: TRBV7-9; j_call: TRBJ2-5; d_call: TRBD1
cdr3_aa: CASSLLTQDYGCTF; cdr3_nt: TGCGCCAGCAGCTTGCTCACACAGGACTATGGCTGCACCTTC; clone_size: -; v_call: TRBV5-1; j_call: TRBJ1-2; d_call: -
cdr3_aa: CASSPQVHTEAFF; cdr3_nt: TGTGCCAGCAGTCCACAGGTACACACTGAAGCTTTCTTT; clone_size: -; v_call: TRBV12-3/TRBV12-4; j_call: TRBJ1-1; d_call: -